This T cell receptor beta chain was recovered during a study of cytomegalovirus exposure and HLA in healthy donors. Germline assignment: CDR1 MNHNS and CDR2 SASEGT. The CDR3 spans 14 residues. V lost 8 bases and J lost 1; bases outside the gene matches: 7. Everyone who donated was a healthy bone marrow donor. The PCR had 60 Vbeta and 13 Jbeta primers. Repertoires were generated with immunoSEQ multiplex PCR, while TCRdb's copy carries only in-frame clones and drops some. Of around 67,000 clones listed, around 89% were seen once; the top ten hold around an eighth. The chain combines TRBV6-1 with TRBJ2-5, with TRBD1 matching 7 bases. This clonotype was sampled from a woman between 25 and 40 years old in good health and CMV-seropositive. The sequenced sample was PBMCs. The CDR3 coding sequence is TGTGCCAGCCACGGGACAGCTGTCCAAGAGACCCAGTACTTC. Protein: CASHGTAVQETQYF.